This entry lists 23 T cell receptor beta chains sequenced from one sample in a study of blood T cells in healthy people across ages (dated by TCRdb to between 2014 and 2016). Library creation used 5' RACE. Sequencer: Illumina HiSeq 2500. A second PCR of about 6 to 11 cycles was run with a J-beta primer mix and a sample-barcoded 5' primer. In-frame beta chains were kept once TCRdb had trimmed the public reads at Q25 with fastp and called clones with MiXCR. Rows are combined by CDR3 protein, so each entry shows the most common genes and DNA. The sample table lists about 1.8 million distinct CDR3 sequences, around half of them with a count of one. The ten largest clones take up approximately 2.1% of the sample. Specimen: blood. These receptors were taken from a woman between 40 and 55 years old in good health.

The chain joins TRBV20-1 to TRBJ2-5; TRBD2 might be the D (7 bases). The CDR3 consists of 14 residues. The germline V gene encodes CDR1 DFQATT and CDR2 SNEGSKA (reference sequence). The CDR3: CSQHDRGAQETQYF. The DNA for the CDR3 is TGCAGCCAGCACGACCGGGGGGCGCAAGAGACCCAGTACTTC.

The chain recombines TRBV6-1 with TRBJ2-7; 7 nucleotides line up with TRBD1. Germline CDR1 is MNHNS and CDR2 is SASEGT. This CDR3 region has 13 residues. V lost 6 bases to trimming and J lost 2 bases; unmatched junction nucleotides: 4. The CDR3 sequence is CASRTGAPYEQYF. The CDR3 bases are TGTGCCAGCAGAACAGGGGCTCCCTACGAGCAGTACTTC.

The chain joins TRBV28 to TRBJ1-2; 12 positions match TRBD1. The CDR3 has 13 amino acids. V was clipped by 6 bases and J by 9 bases; unmatched bases: 5. CDR1 and CDR2 from the germline V gene are MDHEN and SYDVKM. The CDR3 nucleotides read TGTGCCAGCAGCCTGGGACAGGGGGCGAGCTACACCTTC. This sequence encodes CASSLGQGASYTF.

CDR3: CATSRGRGKNYGYTF. The CDR3, as DNA: TGTGCCACCAGCAGAGGGCGGGGGAAGAACTATGGCTACACCTTC. V and J are TRBV15 and TRBJ1-2; maybe TRBD1 (5 bases). The CDR3 length is 15 residues. V dropped 1 base and J dropped 2 bases, with 11 bases sitting between them. Germline V lookup: CDR1 LNHNV, CDR2 YYDKDF (reference sequence).

In its sample, this clonotype was seen many times. V usage is TRBV7-2 and J usage is TRBJ2-4; 7 positions agree with TRBD2. Germline CDR1 is SGHTA and CDR2 is FQGNSA. This CDR3 comprises 16 residues. The trim removed 2 bases at V and 4 bases at J, leaving 8 bases unmatched. CDR3 nucleotides: TGTGCCAGCAGCTTACTGGCCGGGGGAGGGAAAAACATTCAGTACTTC. It yields the protein CASSLLAGGGKNIQYF.

The CDR3 coding sequence is TGTGCCAGCAGTTACTCGACAGAAACCTTATATGGCTACACCTTC. Its translation: CASSYSTETLYGYTF. This chain joins TRBV6-2 or TRBV6-3 and TRBJ1-2; D is perhaps TRBD1 (5 bases). Trimming took off 0 bases at V and 5 bases at J, with 13 bases between the two ends. The CDR3 contains 15 residues. The germline CDR1 and CDR2 sequences are MNHEY and SVGEGT.

The rearrangement uses TRBV21-1 and TRBJ2-3; the table's TRBD2 call for D was not verified on the DNA. TRBV21-1 is a documented pseudogene. The CDR3 runs 16 residues. The CDR3 nucleotides are TGTGCCAGCAGCCACCTTAGCGTTTACGGCACAGATACGCAGTATTTT. It codes for CASSHLSVYGTDTQYF.

V is TRBV20-1 and J is TRBJ2-7; no definite D call. Deletions cut 5 bases from V and 5 bases from J, with 22 bases between. The CDR3 consists of 15 residues. The germline gives CDR1 DFQATT, CDR2 SNEGSKA (reference sequence). The CDR3: CSAARSNARTHEQYF. The CDR3 nucleotides are TGCAGTGCTGCACGGTCGAACGCCCGCACCCACGAGCAGTACTTC.

There are a few counts of this clonotype. The chain combines TRBV13 with TRBJ2-1; 13 nucleotides match TRBD2. Germline loops: CDR1 PRHDT, CDR2 FYEKMQ (reference sequence). Unmatched junction bases numbered 7, after V lost 5 bases and J lost 6 bases. The CDR3 sequence is 16 residues long. For the CDR3, the DNA is TGTGCCAGCAGCCCTGAGAGGACTAGCGGGGGCAATGAGCAGTTCTTC. Translating it yields CASSPERTSGGNEQFF.

J is TRBJ2-1 and V is TRBV5-1, with D maybe TRBD2 (5 bases). This CDR3 comprises 13 residues. From germline, CDR1 is SGHRS and CDR2 YFSETQ. V lost 4 bases, J lost 7 bases, and 12 bases lay in between. As DNA, the CDR3 is TGCGCCAGCAGCATTGGAGCGGCGAATGAGCAGTTCTTC. Protein product: CASSIGAANEQFF.

The J gene is TRBJ2-7, the V gene TRBV20-1, with D hard to call. The CDR3 is 11 residues long. Trimming removed 3 bases at V and 7 bases at J, with 10 bases between. Germline V gene sequence: CDR1 DFQATT, CDR2 SNEGSKA (reference sequence). CDR3 bases: TGCAGTGCTAGCTACCGTAATGAGCAGTACTTC. Translation gives CSASYRNEQYF.

This clonotype was observed a few times. The J gene is TRBJ2-3, the V gene TRBV29-1, with D possibly TRBD2 on 6 matching bases. The ends were cut back, 6 bases at V and 5 bases at J, with 15 bases in the middle. The CDR3 totals 13 residues. Germline assignment: CDR1 SQVTM and CDR2 ANQGSEA. The CDR3 nucleotides are TGCAGCGTCGTGGGACTCCGCGGAGATACGCAGTATTTT. It specifies CSVVGLRGDTQYF.

Written as DNA, the CDR3 is TGTGCCAGCACCACCCTTCTAGCGGGGAGATACAATGAGCAGTTCTTC. Encoded protein: CASTTLLAGRYNEQFF. This chain joins TRBV5-5 and TRBJ2-1, with 9 bases that match TRBD2. The germline CDR1 and CDR2 sequences are SGHKS and YYEKEE (reference sequence). The CDR3 consists of 16 residues. Unmatched junction bases numbered 11, after V lost 6 bases and J lost 4 bases.

This clonotype was seen a handful of times. This sequence joins TRBV7-2 and TRBJ1-2; 7 bases are shared with TRBD1. This CDR3 comprises 14 residues. Unmatched junction bases numbered 10, after V lost 7 bases and J lost 5 bases. The germline gives CDR1 SGHTA, CDR2 FQGNSA. The CDR3 loop reads CASTERRDRYGYTF. The CDR3 nucleotides are TGTGCCAGCACCGAGCGCCGGGACAGATATGGCTACACCTTC.

The chain joins TRBV7-2 to TRBJ2-1; tentative D call: TRBD1 (5 bases). V was clipped by 3 bases and J by 0 bases, with 21 bases between them. The CDR3 runs 19 residues. Germline V CDR1 and CDR2: SGHTA, FQGNSA. The CDR3: CASSFFPWAYRNSYNEQFF. DNA of the CDR3: TGTGCCAGCAGCTTTTTCCCCTGGGCCTACAGGAACTCCTACAATGAGCAGTTCTTC.

This chain links TRBV2 with TRBJ2-4; 7 bases match TRBD1. The CDR3 runs to 15 residues. Germline CDR1 and CDR2: SNHLY and FYNNEI. V shed 5 bases and J 3 bases; nucleotides not matched to a gene: 7. CDR3 sequence: CASSPTGMGKNIQYF. For the CDR3, the DNA is TGTGCCAGCAGTCCGACAGGGATGGGCAAAAACATTCAGTACTTC. Combining the CDR3 with reference TRBV2 and TRBJ2-4 gives the whole variable domain EPEVTQTPSHQVTQMGQEVILRCVPISNHLYFYWYRQILGQKVEFLVSFYNNEISEKSEIFDDQFSVERPDGSNFTLKIRSTKLEDSAMYFCASSPTGMGKNIQYFGAGTRLSVL.

The chain uses TRBV12-3 or TRBV12-4 and TRBJ2-1; D gene uncertain. Deletions cut 2 bases from V and 8 bases from J, with 10 bases between. The CDR3 loop spans 13 amino acids. Here the CDR3 DNA reads TGTGCCAGCAGTTTAAGTCCGGGCGATGAGCAGTTCTTC. Its translation is CASSLSPGDEQFF.

V usage is TRBV7-2 and J usage is TRBJ1-6, with D possibly TRBD1 on 5 matching bases. Looked up from germline, CDR1 is SGHTA and CDR2 is FQGNSA. This CDR3 is built from 16 residues. Between the trimmed V and J ends, which lost 1 base and 10 bases, there was a span of 17 bases. CDR3 DNA sequence: TGTGCCAGCAGCTTAGTTCAGGGTTCCTTGAAATCACCCCTCCACTTT. Protein: CASSLVQGSLKSPLHF.

The chain combines TRBV28 with TRBJ2-5; D is perhaps TRBD1 or TRBD2 (5 bases each). The J call may be incorrect, as the DNA end agrees better with TRBJ2-7. CDR3 length: 15 residues. Germline V lookup: CDR1 MDHEN, CDR2 SYDVKM. Here the CDR3 reads CASSFAGSIAYEQYF. CDR3 nucleotide sequence: TGTGCCAGCAGTTTTGCAGGGAGTATAGCCTACGAGCAGTACTTC.

The V call is TRBV6-2 or TRBV6-3, the J call TRBJ2-3; D could derive from TRBD1 or TRBD2 (5 bases each). V was clipped by 7 bases and J by 1 base, with 15 bases between them. The CDR3 runs to 15 residues. Germline V gives CDR1 MNHEY, CDR2 SVGEGT. CDR3 DNA sequence: TGTGCCAGCAACCTGGGGGTTCGAGGCACAGATACGCAGTATTTT. Protein sequence: CASNLGVRGTDTQYF.

The chain has TRBV4-2 and TRBJ2-5, with D possibly called TRBD1 or TRBD2 (5 bases each). Germline CDR1 reads LGHNA; CDR2 reads YNFKEQ. The CDR3 sequence is 14 residues long. Trimming stripped 2 bases from V and 4 bases from J, with 11 bases between. CDR3 DNA sequence: TGTGCCAGCAGCCAACGGGGCTCGCTAGAGACCCAGTACTTC. Its translation is CASSQRGSLETQYF.

The chain has TRBV18 and TRBJ1-2; possible D gene TRBD1, 5 bases. V shed 8 bases and J shed 6 bases, with 22 bases lying between them. The CDR3 is 15 residues long. The germline gives CDR1 KGHSH, CDR2 LQKENI. The CDR3 loop reads CASTRFQGGPDGYTF. The CDR3, as DNA: TGTGCCAGCACCAGGTTCCAGGGAGGTCCCGATGGCTACACCTTC.

The sample holds a few counts of this clonotype. The V call is TRBV7-2, the J call TRBJ2-7, with unresolved D. The CDR3 covers 14 residues. V was cut by 2 bases and J by 3 bases, with 11 bases left in between. From germline, CDR1 is SGHTA and CDR2 FQGNSA. CDR3 coding DNA: TGTGCCAGCAGCTTAAGGGCAGATATCTACGAGCAGTACTTC. It translates to CASSLRADIYEQYF. The full variable domain, completed using reference TRBV7-2 and TRBJ2-7, is GAGVSQSPSNKVTEKGKDVELRCDPISGHTALYWYRQSLGQGLEFLIYFQGNSAPDKSGLPSDRFSAERTGGSVSTLTIQRTQQEDSAVYLCASSLRADIYEQYFGPGTRLTVT.